Given below is one T cell receptor beta chain in context. CDR3 length: 15 residues. Trimming took 4 bases from V and 2 from J, leaving 18 bases between them. Germline V gives CDR1 SQVTM, CDR2 ANQGSEA. The sample belongs to a study of technical replicates of blood from a handful of donors. The table came from immunoSEQ multiplex PCR; TCRdb's copy has only in-frame clones and leaves some out. The table records tens of thousands of clones, approximately 94% of them present only once. Sequencing was carried out using T cells isolated from PBMCs. This receptor was identified in a human donor in good health. The chain recombines TRBV29-1 with TRBJ2-7, with D maybe TRBD1 (6 bases). The DNA of the CDR3 is TGCAGCGTTGGACAGGCGACCGATACTACCTACGAGCAGTACTTC. Translating gives CSVGQATDTTYEQYF.